Sequencing of this T cell receptor beta chain was carried out in a study of cytomegalovirus exposure and HLA in healthy donors. About the study: Earlier work reported some 110 million unique TCR beta sequences from 180 million or so T cells. Notes on the study in general: Cytomegalovirus-associated TCR beta chains were listed, numbering some 170. Sequencing artifact likely explains a cluster of highly shared sequence variants. TCR beta V segments were, for the most part, productive about 87% or about 30% of the time in an earlier analysis.

The CDR3 is made up of 13 amino acids. CDR1 MDHEN and CDR2 SYDVKM come from the germline V gene. Trimming cost V 10 bases and J 3 bases; bases outside gene matches: 8. About this clone itself: The antigen remains unidentified.

The PCR employed 60 Vbeta primers together with 13 Jbeta primers. Repertoires were generated with immunoSEQ multiplex PCR, while TCRdb's copy carries only in-frame clones and drops some. Of roughly 160,000 clones in the sample, around four fifths were seen once. The chain carries TRBV28 and TRBJ2-7; TRBD2 matches at 8 bases. Sequencing input: PBMCs. The sequence was obtained from a man under 40 in good health and CMV-seronegative. In DNA, the CDR3 is TGTGCCACGTCGGGGGGGGATAGCTACGAGCAGTACTTC. Its translation: CATSGGDSYEQYF.